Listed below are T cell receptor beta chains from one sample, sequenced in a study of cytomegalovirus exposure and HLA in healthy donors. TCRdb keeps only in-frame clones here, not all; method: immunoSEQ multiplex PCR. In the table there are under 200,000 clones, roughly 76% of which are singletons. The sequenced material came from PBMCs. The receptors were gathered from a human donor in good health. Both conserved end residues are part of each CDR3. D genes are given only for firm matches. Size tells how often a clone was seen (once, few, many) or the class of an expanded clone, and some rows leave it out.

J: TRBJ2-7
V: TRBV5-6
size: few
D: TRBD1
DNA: TGTGCCAGCAGCCTGGGGCTGGACAGGGGGCACGAGCAGTACTTC
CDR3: CASSLGLDRGHEQYF

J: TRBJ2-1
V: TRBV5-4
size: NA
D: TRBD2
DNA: TGTGCCAGCAGCGAGCTAGCGGGGGCCGTCAATGAGCAGTTCTTC
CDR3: CASSELAGAVNEQFF

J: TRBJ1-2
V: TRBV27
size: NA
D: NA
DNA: TGTGCCAGCAGTTTATCGATTACAGCAACTAACTATGGCTACACCTTC
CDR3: CASSLSITATNYGYTF

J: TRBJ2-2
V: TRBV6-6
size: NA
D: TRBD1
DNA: TGTGCCAGCAGACAGACAGGGCCGAACACCGGGGAGCTGTTTTTT
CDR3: CASRQTGPNTGELFF

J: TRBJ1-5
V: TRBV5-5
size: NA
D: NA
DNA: TGTGCCAGCAGCTTGGTTACAGGGAACAATCAGCCCCAGCATTTT
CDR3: CASSLVTGNNQPQHF

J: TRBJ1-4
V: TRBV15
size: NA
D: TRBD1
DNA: TGTGCCACCAGCAGAGATGACAGGGGAAATGAAAAACTGTTTTTT
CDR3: CATSRDDRGNEKLFF

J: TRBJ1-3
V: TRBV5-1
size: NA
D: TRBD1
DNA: TGCGCCAGCAGCCAGGGGACAGGGGGTTTCGGAAACACCATATATTTT
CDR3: CASSQGTGGFGNTIYF

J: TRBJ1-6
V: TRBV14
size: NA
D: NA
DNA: TGTGCCAGCAGCCAAGATTTTAGCTCACCCCTCCACTTT
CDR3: CASSQDFSSPLHF

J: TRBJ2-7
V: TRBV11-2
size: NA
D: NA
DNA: TGTGCCAGCAGCCCCCCTCTCGTCTACGAGCAGTACTTC
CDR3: CASSPPLVYEQYF

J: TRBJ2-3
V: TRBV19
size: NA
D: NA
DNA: TGTGCCAGTAGTGTCAAACAGGTCGCCAGCACAGATACGCAGTATTTT
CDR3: CASSVKQVASTDTQYF

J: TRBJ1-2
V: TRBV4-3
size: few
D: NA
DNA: TGCGCCAGCAGCCAAGATACTAAGAGGGTTGTAGGCTACACCTTC
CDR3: CASSQDTKRVVGYTF

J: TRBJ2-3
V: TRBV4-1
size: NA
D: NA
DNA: TGCGCCAGCAGCCAATCTACCACCGTCCGGGATACGCAGTATTTT
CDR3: CASSQSTTVRDTQYF

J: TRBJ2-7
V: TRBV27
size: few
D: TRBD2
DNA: TGTGCCAGCAGGGGGACTAGCGGGGGAGCCTACGAGCAGTACTTC
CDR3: CASRGTSGGAYEQYF

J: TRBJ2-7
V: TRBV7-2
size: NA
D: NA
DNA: TGTGCCAGCAGCTCTGCTCGGGCGGGGGAGCAGTACTTC
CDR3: CASSSARAGEQYF

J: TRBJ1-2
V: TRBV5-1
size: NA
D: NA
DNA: TGCGCCAGCAGCTTGGACAGCAAAAACTATGGCTACACCTTC
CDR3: CASSLDSKNYGYTF

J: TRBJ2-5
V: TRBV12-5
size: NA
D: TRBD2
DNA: TGTGCTAGTGGTCAATCGGGACTAGCGAAAGAGACCCAGTACTTC
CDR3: CASGQSGLAKETQYF

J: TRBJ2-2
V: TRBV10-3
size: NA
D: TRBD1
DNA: TGTGCCATCAAACAGGGGCCTAACACCGGGGAGCTGTTTTTT
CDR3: CAIKQGPNTGELFF

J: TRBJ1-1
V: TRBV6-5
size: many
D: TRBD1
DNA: TGTGCCAGCAGCCATGGACAGGGGAACACTGAAGCTTTCTTT
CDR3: CASSHGQGNTEAFF

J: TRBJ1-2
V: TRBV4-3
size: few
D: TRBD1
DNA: TGCGCCAGCAGCCATGGACAGGGGGCCTACTATGGCTACACCTTC
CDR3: CASSHGQGAYYGYTF

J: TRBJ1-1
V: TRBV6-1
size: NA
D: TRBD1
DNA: TGTGCCAGCAGGGACAGGGGGTCGGTAGAAGCTTTCTTT
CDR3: CASRDRGSVEAFF

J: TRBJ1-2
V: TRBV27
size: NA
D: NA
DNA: TGTGCCAGCAGTGCCGACAGAGCTTCCAACTATGGCTACACCTTC
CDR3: CASSADRASNYGYTF

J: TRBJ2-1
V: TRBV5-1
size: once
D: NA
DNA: TGCGCCAGCAGCCGGGACTACAATGAGCAGTTCTTC
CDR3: CASSRDYNEQFF

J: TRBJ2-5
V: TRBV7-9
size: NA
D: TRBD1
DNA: TGTTCCAGCAGCCCAGGACAGGGACGAGAGACCCAGTACTTC
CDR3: CSSSPGQGRETQYF

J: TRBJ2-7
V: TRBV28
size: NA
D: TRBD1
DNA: TGTGCCAGCAGTCCTCGGACAGGCCCCAACTCCTACGAGCAGTACTTC
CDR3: CASSPRTGPNSYEQYF

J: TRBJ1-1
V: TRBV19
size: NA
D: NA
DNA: TGTGCCAGTACCATGGTAGGGGGGGCGTTTCCTTTCTTT
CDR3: CASTMVGGAFPFF

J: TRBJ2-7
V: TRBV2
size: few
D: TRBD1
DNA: TGTGCCAGCAGTGGCCGGGACAGGGGGCTCCACGAGCAGTACTTC
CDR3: CASSGRDRGLHEQYF

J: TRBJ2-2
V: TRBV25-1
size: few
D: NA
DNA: TGTGCCAGCAGTGAGGATAGGCTAGACACCGGGGAGCTGTTTTTT
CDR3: CASSEDRLDTGELFF